Following are 31 T cell receptor beta chains from one sample sequenced in a study of T cells after posttransplantation cyclophosphamide. TCRdb's copy holds only in-frame clones and misses some; the assay was immunoSEQ multiplex PCR. The sample records about 21,000 clones, approximately 98% being singletons. Material for sequencing was naive CD8+ T cells sorted from PBMCs. These receptor sequences come from a man aged 40-55 years in good health, CMV-negative, and a related stem cell transplant donor.

The CDR3 DNA follows: TGTGCCAGCAGTTATAGCGGGATGTCCTACGAGCAGTACTTC. This codes for CASSYSGMSYEQYF. This rearrangement joins TRBV27 to TRBJ2-5; the match to TRBD2 covers 8 bases. The J call may not be correct, given that the DNA end is closer to TRBJ2-7. Germline-derived CDR1 and CDR2 are MNHEY and SMNVEV (reference sequence). There are 14 residues in the CDR3.

The chain is built from TRBV28 and TRBJ1-1; 7 bases are a match to TRBD1. The germline V gene encodes CDR1 MDHEN and CDR2 SYDVKM. The V gene end was trimmed by 8 bases and the J gene end by 10 bases; junction bases not matched to a gene: 4. The CDR3 sequence is 10 residues long. CDR3 sequence: CASGQGGAFF. CDR3 sequence (DNA): TGTGCCAGCGGTCAGGGGGGAGCTTTCTTT.

V usage is TRBV19 and J usage is TRBJ1-1; tentative D call: TRBD1 (6 bases). The CDR3 totals 14 residues. CDR1 is LNHDA, CDR2 SQIVND, per germline (reference sequence). Between the trimmed V and J ends, which lost 3 bases and 4 bases, there was a span of 12 bases. The CDR3, as DNA: TGTGCCAGTAGTATGGGAGGGGGTAGCACTGAAGCTTTCTTT. Translated: CASSMGGGSTEAFF.

This clone was counted a single time. The V and J genes are TRBV30 and TRBJ2-7; 11 nucleotides line up with TRBD1. J was trimmed by 3 bases and V by 4 bases; bases with no gene match: 5. The CDR3 is made up of 14 amino acids. CDR1 and CDR2 (germline): GTSNPN, SVGIG (reference sequence). As DNA, the CDR3 is TGTGCCTGGACCCTAGGGACAGGGGGCTACGAGCAGTACTTC. Residues: CAWTLGTGGYEQYF.

The chain has TRBV4-3 and TRBJ2-7, with 9 positions matching TRBD2. The CDR3 runs 16 residues. CDR1 is LGHNA, CDR2 YSLEER, per germline. The V gene end was trimmed by 0 bases and the J gene end by 3 bases; junction bases not matched to a gene: 6. The CDR3 DNA reads as TGCGCCAGCAGCCAAGACGTTGCGGGAGGGAGCTACGAGCAGTACTTC. It yields the protein CASSQDVAGGSYEQYF.

A single count supports this clone. CDR3: CASSLVGGEETQYF. DNA of the CDR3: TGTGCCAGCAGCTTAGTAGGGGGCGAGGAGACCCAGTACTTC. The chain employs TRBV5-5 and TRBJ2-5; 7 nucleotides match TRBD1. With 2 bases clipped from V and 5 bases from J, the junction kept 6 bases outside the gene matches. The length of the CDR3 is 14 residues. CDR1 and CDR2 from the germline V gene are SGHKS and YYEKEE (reference sequence).

The chain joins TRBV27 to TRBJ2-7; D is ambiguous. Trimming cost V 6 bases and J 2 bases, with 14 bases left between them. The CDR3 loop spans 14 amino acids. CDR1 MNHEY and CDR2 SMNVEV come from the germline V gene (reference sequence). CDR3 sequence: CASSLLTLPYEQYF. CDR3 sequence (DNA): TGTGCCAGCAGCCTCCTGACACTTCCCTACGAGCAGTACTTC.

The rearrangement links TRBV4-2 to TRBJ2-3; possibly TRBD2 for D (6 bases). CDR1 and CDR2 from the germline V gene are LGHNA and YNFKEQ. Deletions cut 4 bases from V and 2 bases from J, with 19 bases between. The CDR3 is made up of 17 amino acids. The CDR3 reads CASSRQPGVSTTDTQYF. In DNA form, the CDR3 reads TGTGCCAGCAGCCGGCAACCGGGAGTTTCGACCACAGATACGCAGTATTTT.

The chain couples TRBV7-3 to TRBJ2-1, with 9 bases fitting TRBD1. V was pared by 3 bases and J by 7 bases, with 4 bases of the junction left unmatched. The CDR3 spans 14 residues. Per germline, CDR1 SGHTA and CDR2 FQGTGA. CDR3 loop: CASSFTGGFNEQFF. DNA for the CDR3: TGTGCCAGCAGCTTTACAGGGGGCTTTAATGAGCAGTTCTTC. The variable domain in full, completed from reference TRBV7-3 and TRBJ2-1, reads GAGVSQTPSNKVTEKGKYVELRCDPISGHTALYWYRQSLGQGPEFLIYFQGTGAADDSGLPNDRFFAVRPEGSVSTLKIQRTERGDSAVYLCASSFTGGFNEQFFGPGTRLTVL.

V gene TRBV28 combines with J gene TRBJ2-7; unclear D gene. CDR3 size: 13 residues. Trimming removed 10 bases at V and 7 bases at J, with 20 bases between. Germline-derived CDR1 and CDR2 are MDHEN and SYDVKM. The CDR3 here is CAILETLAGEQYF. As DNA, the CDR3 is TGTGCCATATTGGAGACCCTTGCTGGGGAGCAGTACTTC.

The V gene is TRBV7-9, the J gene TRBJ1-3; D unclear. The CDR3 sequence is 19 residues long. The germline gives CDR1 SEHNR, CDR2 FQNEAQ (reference sequence). Trimming shortened V by 2 bases and J by 0 bases, and 20 bases separated the two germline ends. The CDR3 nucleotides read TGTGCCAGCAGCTTAATCGGAAAGGGAGAGGGCAACTCTGGAAACACCATATATTTT. This encodes CASSLIGKGEGNSGNTIYF.

The J gene is TRBJ2-1, the V gene TRBV28, with D possibly matching TRBD2 (5 bases). The CDR3 length is 15 residues. The germline CDR1 and CDR2 sequences are MDHEN and SYDVKM. V was trimmed by 7 bases and J by 7 bases, leaving 20 bases between them. The CDR3 coding sequence is TGTGCCAGCATTGATGACTACGACTTGGGGAATGAGCAGTTCTTC. This sequence encodes CASIDDYDLGNEQFF.

The chain joins TRBV4-1 to TRBJ2-2; perhaps TRBD2 as D (6 bases). The V end lost 7 bases, the J end lost 3 bases, and 18 bases lay between the germline ends. The CDR3 covers 16 residues. In germline, CDR1 is MGHRA, CDR2 YSYEKL. CDR3 amino acids: CASTRGAGLDTGELFF. The CDR3 coding sequence is TGCGCCAGCACCCGCGGGGCGGGTCTTGACACCGGGGAGCTGTTTTTT.

Note on this clone: At one end, the junction sequence differs from germline, possibly due to a read error. V is TRBV7-9 and J is TRBJ2-7; D is possibly TRBD1 (6 bases). Germline V CDR1 and CDR2: SEHNR, FQNEAQ (reference sequence). The length of the CDR3 is 17 residues. The CDR3 here is CASSQDTTYRVGYEQYF. CDR3 sequence (DNA): TGCGCCAGCAGCCAAGATACGACGTACAGGGTAGGGTACGAGCAGTACTTC.

This chain connects TRBV7-8 to TRBJ2-7; unclear D gene. V gave up 4 bases and J gave up 2 bases, with 9 bases separating them. The CDR3 totals 13 residues. Germline assignment: CDR1 SGHVS and CDR2 FQNEAQ. Here the CDR3 DNA reads TGTGCCAGCAGCTCCACTGCTACCTACGAGCAGTACTTC. Residues: CASSSTATYEQYF.

V gene TRBV30 combines with J gene TRBJ2-5; 7 bases align to TRBD2. The CDR3 has 16 amino acids. Germline assignment: CDR1 GTSNPN and CDR2 SVGIG (reference sequence). J lost 2 bases, V lost 7 bases, and 16 bases had no gene match. The DNA of the CDR3 is TGTGCCTTTGTGGGGGGGAGTCCCAAATTTCAAGAGACCCAGTACTTC. This sequence encodes CAFVGGSPKFQETQYF.

The rearrangement joins TRBV4-3 to TRBJ2-7, with D hard to call. V was pared by 0 bases and J by 0 bases, with 21 bases between. Germline V gene sequence: CDR1 LGHNA, CDR2 YSLEER. The length of the CDR3 is 19 residues. CDR3 protein: CASSQDFGTHSLFSYEQYF. The CDR3 region has the DNA TGCGCCAGCAGCCAAGATTTCGGTACTCACAGTCTGTTCTCCTACGAGCAGTACTTC.

The chain combines TRBV9 with TRBJ1-5; D possibly corresponds to TRBD1 (6 bases). The germline V gene encodes CDR1 SGDLS and CDR2 YYNGEE. Trimming left V 7 bases short and J 4 bases short, with 12 bases between. The CDR3 totals 13 residues. For the CDR3, the DNA is TGTGCCAGCGGTCAGGGGTTTAATCAGCCCCAGCATTTT. This encodes CASGQGFNQPQHF.

This chain links TRBV11-3 with TRBJ2-4; D gene unclear. The germline gives CDR1 SGHNT, CDR2 YENEEA. This CDR3 region has 13 residues. Deletions cut 3 bases from V and 5 bases from J, with 8 bases between. The CDR3 DNA sequence: TGTGCCAGCAGCTTCAAAGGAGAAAACATTCAGTACTTC. It codes for CASSFKGENIQYF.

The rearrangement joins TRBV6-6 to TRBJ1-4, with 7 bases lining up with TRBD1. Trimming at V came to 2 bases and at J to 3 bases, leaving 3 bases not matched to a gene. CDR1 is MNHNY, CDR2 SVGAGI, per germline (reference sequence). This CDR3 has 15 amino acids. The CDR3 sequence is CASSYVTGANEKLFF. The CDR3 DNA sequence: TGTGCCAGCAGTTACGTTACAGGGGCTAATGAAAAACTGTTTTTT.

The chain uses TRBV19 and TRBJ1-1; TRBD1 might be the D (5 bases). CDR1 LNHDA and CDR2 SQIVND come from the germline V gene (reference sequence). This CDR3 is 13 amino acids long. The ends were cut back, 7 bases at V and 1 base at J, with 10 bases in the middle. DNA for the CDR3: TGTGCCAGTACCTGGGGCTCGAACACTGAAGCTTTCTTT. Its protein is CASTWGSNTEAFF.

The gene calls are TRBV13 and TRBJ1-1, with D perhaps matching TRBD1 (5 bases). Germline V gene data show CDR1 as PRHDT and CDR2 as FYEKMQ (reference sequence). The germline V and J ends were trimmed by 0 bases and 3 bases, with 8 bases remaining between them. The CDR3 is 14 amino acids. Written as DNA, the CDR3 is TGTGCCAGCAGCTTAGGTCAGGGATACACTGAAGCTTTCTTT. This codes for CASSLGQGYTEAFF.

The rearrangement joins TRBV19 to TRBJ2-1; D not resolved. Per germline, CDR1 LNHDA and CDR2 SQIVND (reference sequence). The V and J ends lost 1 base and 6 bases respectively, with 7 bases between them. The CDR3 runs 13 residues. Here the CDR3 reads CASSIVPSNEQFF. CDR3 coding DNA: TGTGCCAGTAGTATAGTCCCCAGCAATGAGCAGTTCTTC.

This clone appeared once. The sample carries other DNA sequences with the same CDR3. The V call is TRBV9, the J call TRBJ2-7, with D possibly TRBD1 on 8 matching bases. Trimming left V 3 bases short and J 4 bases short, with 14 bases between. CDR1 and CDR2 (germline): SGDLS, YYNGEE. This CDR3 has 14 residues. In DNA form, the CDR3 reads TGTGCCAGCAGCGCCGGACAGGGAGGGTACGAGCAGTACTTC. It codes for CASSAGQGGYEQYF.

V usage is TRBV10-3 and J usage is TRBJ2-3, with 8 bases aligning to TRBD2. V lost 3 bases, J lost 0 bases, and 5 bases stayed unmatched. This CDR3 is 16 amino acids long. Germline V gives CDR1 ENHRY, CDR2 SYGVKD. The CDR3 sequence is CAISEGAGGSTDTQYF. Here the CDR3 DNA reads TGTGCCATCAGTGAAGGTGCGGGAGGCAGCACAGATACGCAGTATTTT.

This chain connects TRBV7-9 to TRBJ2-7; D perhaps matches TRBD2 (6 bases). CDR3 length: 12 residues. CDR1 and CDR2 (germline): SEHNR, FQNEAQ (reference sequence). V lost 6 bases and J lost 6, with 12 bases in between. The CDR3 protein is CASSLTSPEQYF. CDR3 in DNA: TGTGCCAGCAGTCTCACTAGCCCCGAGCAGTACTTC.

V and J are TRBV15 and TRBJ1-1; D remains unclear. The germline CDR1 and CDR2 sequences are LNHNV and YYDKDF (reference sequence). The CDR3 runs to 14 residues. Between the trimmed V and J ends, which lost 0 bases and 8 bases, there was a span of 13 bases. In DNA, the CDR3 is TGTGCCACCAGCAGAGATTTTACAAACTACGAAGCTTTCTTT. It codes for CATSRDFTNYEAFF.

A note on this clone: This sample also contains other DNA sequences that code for the same CDR3. The rearrangement joins TRBV27 to TRBJ2-1, with 8 bases that match TRBD2. The CDR3 covers 13 residues. Germline V lookup: CDR1 MNHEY, CDR2 SMNVEV (reference sequence). V was pared by 6 bases and J by 7 bases, with 5 bases of the junction left unmatched. DNA of the CDR3: TGTGCCAGCAGCCTCGGGGGGGGGAATGAGCAGTTCTTC. This gives the protein CASSLGGGNEQFF.

The V gene is TRBV4-1, the J gene TRBJ2-3; D may be TRBD1 (6 bases). The V gene lost 4 bases and the J gene lost 3 bases, with 8 bases spanning the gap. From germline, CDR1 is MGHRA and CDR2 YSYEKL. This CDR3 contains 13 residues. CDR3 in DNA: TGCGCCAGCAGCCTACAGGGAACAGATACGCAGTATTTT. Translating it yields CASSLQGTDTQYF.

This clone was counted between two and nine times. V is TRBV18 and J is TRBJ2-3, with D possibly matching TRBD2 (6 bases). The CDR3 length is 14 residues. Trimming removed 7 bases at V and 6 bases at J, with 17 bases between. The germline gives CDR1 KGHSH, CDR2 LQKENI. CDR3 coding DNA: TGTGCCAGCTTAACCGCCGGGAGAGGGGATACGCAGTATTTT. Residues: CASLTAGRGDTQYF.

V and J are TRBV13 and TRBJ2-1, with 13 positions matching TRBD2. V trimming: 3 bases; J trimming: 8 bases; junction bases outside the gene matches: 4. CDR3 length equals 15 residues. Germline V lookup: CDR1 PRHDT, CDR2 FYEKMQ (reference sequence). The CDR3 DNA is TGTGCCAGCAGCTTCGGACTAGCGGGAGTCGATGAGCAGTTCTTC. It specifies CASSFGLAGVDEQFF.